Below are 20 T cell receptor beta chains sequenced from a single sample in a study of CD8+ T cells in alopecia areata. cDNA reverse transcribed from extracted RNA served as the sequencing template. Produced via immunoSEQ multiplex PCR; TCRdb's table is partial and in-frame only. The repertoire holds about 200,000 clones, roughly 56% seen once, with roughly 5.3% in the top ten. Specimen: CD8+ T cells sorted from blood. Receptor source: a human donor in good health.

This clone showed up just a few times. CDR3 sequence (DNA): TGCGCCAGCAGTCTAGTGCGGGGGGAGGCCTACAATGAGCAGTTCTTC. This sequence encodes CASSLVRGEAYNEQFF. The rearrangement links TRBV23-1 to TRBJ2-1, with 8 bases that match TRBD2. TRBV23-1 is recorded as an ORF, its role being uncertain. The V and J ends lost 4 bases and 2 bases, in that order; junction bases with no gene match: 7. CDR3 length equals 16 residues.

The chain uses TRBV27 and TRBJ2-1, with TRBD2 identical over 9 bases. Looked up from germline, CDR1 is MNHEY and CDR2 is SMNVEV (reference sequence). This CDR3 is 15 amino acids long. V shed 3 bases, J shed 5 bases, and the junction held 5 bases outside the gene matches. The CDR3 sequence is CASSFLAGGHNEQFF. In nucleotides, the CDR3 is TGTGCCAGCAGTTTTTTGGCGGGGGGGCACAATGAGCAGTTCTTC.

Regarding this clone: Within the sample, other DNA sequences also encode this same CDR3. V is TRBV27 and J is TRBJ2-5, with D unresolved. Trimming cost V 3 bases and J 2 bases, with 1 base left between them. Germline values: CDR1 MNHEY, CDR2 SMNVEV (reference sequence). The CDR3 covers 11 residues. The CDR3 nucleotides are TGTGCCAGCAGTTTTCAAGAGACCCAGTACTTC. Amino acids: CASSFQETQYF.

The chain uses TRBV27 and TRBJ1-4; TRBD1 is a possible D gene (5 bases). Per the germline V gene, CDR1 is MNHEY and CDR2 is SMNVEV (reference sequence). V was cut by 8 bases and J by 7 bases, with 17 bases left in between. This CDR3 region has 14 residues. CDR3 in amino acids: CASRSSGTREKLFF. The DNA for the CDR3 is TGTGCCAGCCGATCCTCGGGGACGCGTGAAAAACTGTTTTTT.

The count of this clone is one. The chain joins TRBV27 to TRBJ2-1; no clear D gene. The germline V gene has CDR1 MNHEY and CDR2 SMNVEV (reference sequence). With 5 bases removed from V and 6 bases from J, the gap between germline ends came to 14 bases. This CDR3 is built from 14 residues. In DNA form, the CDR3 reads TGTGCCAGCAGTAACCCGGGCCTTTTCAATGAGCAGTTCTTC. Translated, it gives CASSNPGLFNEQFF.

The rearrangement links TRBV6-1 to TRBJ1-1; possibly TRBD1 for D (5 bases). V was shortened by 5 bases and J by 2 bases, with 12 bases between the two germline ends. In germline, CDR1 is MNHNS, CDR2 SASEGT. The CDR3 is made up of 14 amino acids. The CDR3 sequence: CASSYRGGNTEAFF. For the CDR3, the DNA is TGTGCCAGCAGTTATCGGGGCGGTAACACTGAAGCTTTCTTT.

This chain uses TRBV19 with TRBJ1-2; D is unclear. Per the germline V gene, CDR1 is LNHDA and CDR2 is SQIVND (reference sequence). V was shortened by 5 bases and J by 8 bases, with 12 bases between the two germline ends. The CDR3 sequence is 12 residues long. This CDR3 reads CASSPYREGYTF. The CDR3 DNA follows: TGTGCCAGTAGTCCCTACCGCGAGGGCTACACCTTC.

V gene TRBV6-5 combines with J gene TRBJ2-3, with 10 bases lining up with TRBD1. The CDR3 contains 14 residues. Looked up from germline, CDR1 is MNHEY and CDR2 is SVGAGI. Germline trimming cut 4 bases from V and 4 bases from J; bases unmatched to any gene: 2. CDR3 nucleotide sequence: TGTGCCAGCAGTTGGACAGGGGGGGCAGATACGCAGTATTTT. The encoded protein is CASSWTGGADTQYF.

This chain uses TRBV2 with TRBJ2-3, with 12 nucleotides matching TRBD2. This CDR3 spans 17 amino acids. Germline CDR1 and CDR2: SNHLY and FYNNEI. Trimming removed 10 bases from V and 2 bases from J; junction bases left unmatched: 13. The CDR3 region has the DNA TGTGCCACCAATAAGGCGACTAGCGGGGGATACACAGATACGCAGTATTTT. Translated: CATNKATSGGYTDTQYF.

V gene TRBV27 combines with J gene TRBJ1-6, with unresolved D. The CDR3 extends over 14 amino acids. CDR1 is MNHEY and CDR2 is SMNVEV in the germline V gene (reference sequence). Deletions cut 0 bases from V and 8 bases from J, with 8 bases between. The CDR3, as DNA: TGTGCCAGCAGTTTATCGGAGGGTTATTCACCCCTCCACTTT. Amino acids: CASSLSEGYSPLHF.

The CDR3, as DNA: TGCAGCGTTGTTAAGTCCCGCGAAGCTTTCTTT. This encodes CSVVKSREAFF. The chain has TRBV29-1 and TRBJ1-1; D uncertain. CDR3 size: 11 residues. V gave up 4 bases and J gave up 8 bases, with 11 bases separating them. Looked up from germline, CDR1 is SQVTM and CDR2 is ANQGSEA.

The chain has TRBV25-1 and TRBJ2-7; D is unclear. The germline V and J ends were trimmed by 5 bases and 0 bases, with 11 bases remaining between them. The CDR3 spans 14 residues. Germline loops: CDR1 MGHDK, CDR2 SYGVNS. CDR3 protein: CASSIQTYSYEQYF. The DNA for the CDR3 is TGTGCCAGCAGTATCCAGACCTACTCCTACGAGCAGTACTTC.

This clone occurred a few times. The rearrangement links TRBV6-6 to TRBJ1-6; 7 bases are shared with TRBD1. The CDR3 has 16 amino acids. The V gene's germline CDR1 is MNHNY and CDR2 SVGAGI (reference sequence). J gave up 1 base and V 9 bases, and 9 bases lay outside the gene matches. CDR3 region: CASQKGARSYNSPLHF. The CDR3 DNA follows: TGTGCCAGTCAAAAGGGGGCGAGGTCCTATAATTCACCCCTCCACTTT.

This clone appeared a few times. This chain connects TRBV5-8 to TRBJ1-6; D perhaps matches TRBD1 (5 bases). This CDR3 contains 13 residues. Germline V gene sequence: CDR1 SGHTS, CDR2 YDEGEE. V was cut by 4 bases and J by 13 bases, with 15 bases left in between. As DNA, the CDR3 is TGTGCCAGCAGCCTTCGAGGGACTGGTCCCCTCCACTTT. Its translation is CASSLRGTGPLHF.

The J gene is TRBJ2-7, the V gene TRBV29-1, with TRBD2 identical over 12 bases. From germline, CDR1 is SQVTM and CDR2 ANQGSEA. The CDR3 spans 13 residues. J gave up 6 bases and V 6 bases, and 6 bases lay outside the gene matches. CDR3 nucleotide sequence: TGCAGCGTCCGGACTAGCGGGGAAAGCGAGCAGTACTTC. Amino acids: CSVRTSGESEQYF.

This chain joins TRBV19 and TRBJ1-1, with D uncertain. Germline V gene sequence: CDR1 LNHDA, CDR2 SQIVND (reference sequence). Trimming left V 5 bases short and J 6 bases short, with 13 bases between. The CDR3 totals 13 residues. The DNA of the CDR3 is TGTGCCAGTAGTGCTAACATGTTCGCTGAAGCTTTCTTT. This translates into CASSANMFAEAFF.

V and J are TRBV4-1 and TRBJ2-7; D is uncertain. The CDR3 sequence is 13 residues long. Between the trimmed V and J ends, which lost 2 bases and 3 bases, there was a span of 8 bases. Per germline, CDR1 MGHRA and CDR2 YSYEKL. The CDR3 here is CASSQQVSYEQYF. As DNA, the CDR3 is TGCGCCAGCAGCCAACAAGTCAGCTACGAGCAGTACTTC.

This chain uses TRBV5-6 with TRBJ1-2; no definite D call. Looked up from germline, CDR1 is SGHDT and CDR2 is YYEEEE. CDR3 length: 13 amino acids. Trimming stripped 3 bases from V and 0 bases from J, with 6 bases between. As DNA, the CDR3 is TGTGCCAGCAGCTCCTTTTCTAACTATGGCTACACCTTC. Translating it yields CASSSFSNYGYTF.

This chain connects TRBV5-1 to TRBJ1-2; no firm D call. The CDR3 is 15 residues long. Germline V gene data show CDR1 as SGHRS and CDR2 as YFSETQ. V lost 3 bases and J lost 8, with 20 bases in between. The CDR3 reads CASSSGVSDSRGYTF. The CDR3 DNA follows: TGCGCCAGCAGCTCCGGCGTCAGCGACTCTAGAGGCTACACCTTC.

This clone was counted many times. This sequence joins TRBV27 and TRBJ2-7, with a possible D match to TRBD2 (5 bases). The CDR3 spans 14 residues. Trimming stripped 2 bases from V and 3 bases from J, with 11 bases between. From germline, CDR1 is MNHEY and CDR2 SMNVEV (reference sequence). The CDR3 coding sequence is TGTGCCAGCAGTTTAAGCGGCAGCCTCTACGAGCAGTACTTC. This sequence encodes CASSLSGSLYEQYF.